This T cell receptor beta chain was found in a study of monozygotic twins with cystic fibrosis. The length of the CDR3 is 13 residues. V was shortened by 6 bases and J by 1 base, with 9 bases between the two germline ends. Germline CDR1 reads SGHVS; CDR2 reads FNYEAQ. Using immunoSEQ multiplex PCR, the repertoire was profiled, and TCRdb retains in-frame clones only, with some absent. This sample has around 23,000 clones, with approximately 90% found just once. The chain is built from TRBV7-6 and TRBJ1-1; tentative D call: TRBD1 (6 bases). The sequenced sample was blood. The receptor comes from a girl aged 2 to 10 with cystic fibrosis. This CDR3 reads CASRWGQNTEAFF. CDR3 DNA sequence: TGTGCCAGCAGATGGGGACAGAACACTGAAGCTTTCTTT.